This entry lists 16 T cell receptor beta chains sequenced from one sample in a study of technical replicates of blood from a handful of donors. Some clones are missing from TCRdb's copy, which holds only in-frame ones; the method was immunoSEQ multiplex PCR. Of 78,000 or so clones in the sample, 90% to 95% were seen once. What was sequenced was T cells isolated from PBMCs. These receptor sequences come from a human donor in good health. Some clones in this sample may be carry-over from other donors' samples.

The rearrangement uses TRBV9 and TRBJ1-2; TRBD1 is a possible D gene (5 bases). Germline loops: CDR1 SGDLS, CDR2 YYNGEE. V was trimmed by 7 bases and J by 2 bases, leaving 24 bases between them. CDR3 length: 17 amino acids. The CDR3 loop reads CASWDRRNWGVNYGYTF. The CDR3 bases are TGTGCCAGCTGGGACCGCCGGAACTGGGGGGTAAACTATGGCTACACCTTC.

This clone was seen only once. V usage is TRBV5-1 and J usage is TRBJ2-1; tentative D call: TRBD1 (5 bases). Looked up from germline, CDR1 is SGHRS and CDR2 is YFSETQ. The CDR3 length is 15 residues. Trimming pared 2 bases from V and 1 base from J, leaving 10 bases between. The CDR3 coding sequence is TGCGCCAGCAGCTTTCGTGACAGTTCCTACAATGAGCAGTTCTTC. Its protein is CASSFRDSSYNEQFF. The entire variable domain, with the rest obtained from reference TRBV5-1 and TRBJ2-1, is as follows: KAGVTQTPRYLIKTRGQQVTLSCSPISGHRSVSWYQQTPGQGLQFLFEYFSETQRNKGNFPGRFSGRQFSNSRSEMNVSTLELGDSALYLCASSFRDSSYNEQFFGPGTRLTVL.

The chain recombines TRBV28 with TRBJ2-1, with D maybe TRBD2 (6 bases). V gave up 5 bases and J gave up 4 bases, with 27 bases separating them. Germline CDR1 is MDHEN and CDR2 is SYDVKM. The CDR3 contains 19 residues. This CDR3 reads CASSLRTTAEIGEYNEQFF. CDR3 bases: TGTGCCAGCAGTCTGAGGACTACAGCGGAAATCGGTGAATACAATGAGCAGTTCTTC.

The chain employs TRBV29-1 and TRBJ1-2, with D unresolved. The CDR3 runs to 15 residues. The ends were cut back, 6 bases at V and 1 base at J, with 18 bases in the middle. Germline assignment: CDR1 SQVTM and CDR2 ANQGSEA. CDR3: CSVDAQLGLNYGYTF. Written as DNA, the CDR3 is TGCAGCGTAGATGCCCAACTAGGGCTTAACTATGGCTACACCTTC.

The V and J genes are TRBV19 and TRBJ2-7; 8 bases are a match to TRBD2. The V and J ends lost 7 bases and 3 bases, in that order; junction bases with no gene match: 5. Germline CDR1 reads LNHDA; CDR2 reads SQIVND (reference sequence). This CDR3 comprises 13 residues. CDR3 in amino acids: CASTSGTSYEQYF. Here the CDR3 DNA reads TGTGCCAGTACCAGTGGGACTAGCTACGAGCAGTACTTC.

V and J are TRBV20-1 and TRBJ2-1; D not resolved. The CDR3 is 11 residues long. The ends were cut back, 7 bases at V and 4 bases at J, with 8 bases in the middle. Germline V gene lookup returns CDR1 DFQATT and CDR2 SNEGSKA (reference sequence). The DNA for the CDR3 is TGCAGTGTTTCCGTATACAATGAGCAGTTCTTC. Its protein product is CSVSVYNEQFF.

The chain links TRBV19 to TRBJ2-3, with 8 bases identical to TRBD1. The V segment lost 9 bases and the J segment 4 bases; nucleotides outside the gene matches: 24. Germline loops: CDR1 LNHDA, CDR2 SQIVND (reference sequence). CDR3 size: 19 residues. The CDR3: CASSLRGLWTGYQADTQYF. The CDR3 bases are TGTGCCAGCAGCCTCAGGGGGCTTTGGACGGGATATCAAGCAGATACGCAGTATTTT.

This clone was recorded only once. V is TRBV18 and J is TRBJ1-1, with 10 bases matching TRBD1. V was pared by 1 base and J by 8 bases, with 4 bases of the junction left unmatched. CDR1 is KGHSH and CDR2 is LQKENI in the germline V gene. The CDR3 is made up of 14 amino acids. CDR3 sequence (DNA): TGTGCCAGCTCACCACTCCCGGGACAGGGGGAAGCTTTCTTT. It is translated as CASSPLPGQGEAFF.

Here the CDR3 DNA reads TGTGCCAGCATCGCGGAGGCTAGAAAGTACTTC. Protein: CASIAEARKYF. The chain links TRBV2 to TRBJ2-5; possible D gene TRBD2, 5 bases. The CDR3 extends over 11 amino acids. Trimming left V 7 bases short and J 12 bases short, with 15 bases between. CDR1 is SNHLY, CDR2 FYNNEI, per germline.

The rearrangement joins TRBV10-3 to TRBJ1-6; D is unclear. V was pared by 3 bases and J by 6 bases, with 12 bases between. Looked up from germline, CDR1 is ENHRY and CDR2 is SYGVKD. The CDR3 has 15 amino acids. The CDR3: CAISERSQSNSPLHF. CDR3 sequence (DNA): TGTGCCATCAGTGAACGGAGCCAGTCTAATTCACCCCTCCACTTT.

The CDR3 nucleotides read TGTGCCAGCAGCCAAGATCAGGAAACTCCCTCCTACGAGCAGTACTTC. Residues: CASSQDQETPSYEQYF. The rearrangement uses TRBV4-2 and TRBJ2-7, with no clear D. The CDR3 totals 16 residues. Trimming removed 0 bases from V and 0 bases from J, with 12 bases in between. The germline V gene encodes CDR1 LGHNA and CDR2 YNFKEQ.

Here the CDR3 DNA reads TGTGCCAGCAGCTTAGGACAGATCGCTGAAGCTTTCTTT. It encodes CASSLGQIAEAFF. V usage is TRBV11-1 and J usage is TRBJ1-1, with D possibly TRBD1 on 5 matching bases. Germline CDR1 and CDR2: SGHAT and FQDESV (reference sequence). This CDR3 is built from 13 residues. Trimming shortened V by 1 base and J by 6 bases, and 9 bases separated the two germline ends.

This clone was recorded once. The chain is built from TRBV5-1 and TRBJ1-2; D gene uncertain. Germline V CDR1 and CDR2: SGHRS, YFSETQ. V lost 4 bases and J lost 4, with 17 bases in between. The CDR3 consists of 15 residues. CDR3 sequence: CASSTSTGGVYGYTF. CDR3 nucleotides: TGCGCCAGCAGCACTTCGACGGGTGGAGTCTATGGCTACACCTTC. The full variable domain, rest sourced from reference TRBV5-1 and TRBJ1-2, is KAGVTQTPRYLIKTRGQQVTLSCSPISGHRSVSWYQQTPGQGLQFLFEYFSETQRNKGNFPGRFSGRQFSNSRSEMNVSTLELGDSALYLCASSTSTGGVYGYTFGSGTRLTVV.

This clone showed up just once. J is TRBJ2-1 and V is TRBV11-3; the match to TRBD2 covers 9 bases. Trimming cost V 4 bases and J 10 bases; bases outside gene matches: 5. Germline loops: CDR1 SGHNT, CDR2 YENEEA. This CDR3 comprises 13 residues. CDR3 nucleotide sequence: TGTGCCAGCAGCTCGGGACTAGCTGAAGAGCAGTTCTTC. Its protein is CASSSGLAEEQFF.

V and J are TRBV28 and TRBJ2-7, with TRBD1 as a possible D gene (6 bases). Germline CDR1 reads MDHEN; CDR2 reads SYDVKM. The CDR3 consists of 14 residues. Deletions cut 5 bases from V and 3 bases from J, with 14 bases between. The CDR3 spells CASSPRDNDYEQYF. CDR3 DNA sequence: TGTGCCAGCAGTCCCCGGGACAATGACTACGAGCAGTACTTC.

This clone was detected only once. This chain connects TRBV4-2 to TRBJ2-2; D perhaps matches TRBD2 (7 bases). The V end lost 0 bases, the J end lost 5 bases, and 19 bases lay between the germline ends. The CDR3 has 18 amino acids. CDR1 is LGHNA, CDR2 YNFKEQ, per germline. Written as DNA, the CDR3 is TGTGCCAGCAGCCAAGAAATTCGTGGGAGGGGGAGGACCGGGGAGCTGTTTTTT. As protein: CASSQEIRGRGRTGELFF.